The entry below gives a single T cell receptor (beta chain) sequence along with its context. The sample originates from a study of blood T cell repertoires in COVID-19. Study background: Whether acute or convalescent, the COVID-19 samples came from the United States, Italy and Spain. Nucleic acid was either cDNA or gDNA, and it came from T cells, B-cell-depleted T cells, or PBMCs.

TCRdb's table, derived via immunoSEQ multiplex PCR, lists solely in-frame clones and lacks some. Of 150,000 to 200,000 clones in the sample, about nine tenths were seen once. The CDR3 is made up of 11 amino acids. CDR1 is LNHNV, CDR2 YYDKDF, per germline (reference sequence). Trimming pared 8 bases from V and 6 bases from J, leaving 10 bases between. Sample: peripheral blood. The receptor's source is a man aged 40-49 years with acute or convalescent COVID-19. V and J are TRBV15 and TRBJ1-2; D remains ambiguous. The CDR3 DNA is TGTGCCACCTGGCCTTGTGATGGCTACACCTTC. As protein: CATWPCDGYTF.